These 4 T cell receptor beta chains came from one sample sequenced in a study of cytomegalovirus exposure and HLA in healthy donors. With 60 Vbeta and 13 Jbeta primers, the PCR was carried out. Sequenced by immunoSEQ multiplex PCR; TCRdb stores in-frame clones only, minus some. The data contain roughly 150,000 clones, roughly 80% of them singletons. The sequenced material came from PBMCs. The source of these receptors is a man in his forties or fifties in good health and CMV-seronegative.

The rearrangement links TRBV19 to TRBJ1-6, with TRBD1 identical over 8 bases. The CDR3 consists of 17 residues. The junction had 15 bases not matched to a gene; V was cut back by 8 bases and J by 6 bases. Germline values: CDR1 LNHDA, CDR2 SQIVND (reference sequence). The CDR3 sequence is CASHAWEGTGINSPLHF. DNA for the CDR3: TGTGCCAGTCACGCTTGGGAGGGGACAGGAATTAATTCACCCCTCCACTTT. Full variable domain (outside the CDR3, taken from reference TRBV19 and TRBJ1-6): DGGITQSPKYLFRKEGQNVTLSCEQNLNHDAMYWYRQDPGQGLRLIYYSQIVNDFQKGDIAEGYSVSREKKESFPLTVTSAQKNPTAFYLCASHAWEGTGINSPLHFGNGTRLTVT.

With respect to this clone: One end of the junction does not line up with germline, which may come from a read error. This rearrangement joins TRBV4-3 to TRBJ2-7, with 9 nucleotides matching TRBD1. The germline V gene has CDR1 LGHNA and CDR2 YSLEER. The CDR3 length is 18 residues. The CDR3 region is CASSQEGIGTGISYEQYF. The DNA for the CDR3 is TGCGCCAGCAGTCAAGAGGGTATAGGGACAGGGATCTCCTACGAGCAGTACTTC.

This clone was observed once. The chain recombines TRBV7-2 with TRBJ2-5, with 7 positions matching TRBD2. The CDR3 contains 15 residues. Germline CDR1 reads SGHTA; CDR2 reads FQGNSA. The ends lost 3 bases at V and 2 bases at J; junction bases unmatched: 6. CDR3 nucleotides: TGTGCCAGCAGCTTTGGTGCTAGCGGTCAAGAGACCCAGTACTTC. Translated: CASSFGASGQETQYF.

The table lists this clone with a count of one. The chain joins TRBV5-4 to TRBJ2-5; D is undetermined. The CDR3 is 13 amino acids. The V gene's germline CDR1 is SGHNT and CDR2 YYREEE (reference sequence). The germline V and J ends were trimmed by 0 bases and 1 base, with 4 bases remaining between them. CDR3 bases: TGTGCCAGCAGCTTGGACGGCCAAGAGACCCAGTACTTC. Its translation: CASSLDGQETQYF.